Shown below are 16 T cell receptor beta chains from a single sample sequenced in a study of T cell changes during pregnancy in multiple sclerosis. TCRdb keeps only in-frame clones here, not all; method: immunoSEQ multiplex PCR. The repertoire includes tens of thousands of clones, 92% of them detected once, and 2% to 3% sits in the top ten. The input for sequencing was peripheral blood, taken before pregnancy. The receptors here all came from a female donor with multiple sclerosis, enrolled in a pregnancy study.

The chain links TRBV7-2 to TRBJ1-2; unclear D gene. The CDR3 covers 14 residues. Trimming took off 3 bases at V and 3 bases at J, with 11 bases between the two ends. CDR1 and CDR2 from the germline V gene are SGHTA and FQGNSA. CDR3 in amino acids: CASSLDGRDYGYTF. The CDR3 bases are TGTGCCAGCAGCTTGGACGGGAGAGACTATGGCTACACCTTC.

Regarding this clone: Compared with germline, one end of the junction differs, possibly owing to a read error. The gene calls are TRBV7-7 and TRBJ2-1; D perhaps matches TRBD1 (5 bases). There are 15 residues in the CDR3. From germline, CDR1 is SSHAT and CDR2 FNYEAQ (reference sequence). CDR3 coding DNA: TGTGCTAGCAGCAAAGGGGTTAGCTCCTACAATGAGCAGTTCTTC. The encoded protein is CASSKGVSSYNEQFF.

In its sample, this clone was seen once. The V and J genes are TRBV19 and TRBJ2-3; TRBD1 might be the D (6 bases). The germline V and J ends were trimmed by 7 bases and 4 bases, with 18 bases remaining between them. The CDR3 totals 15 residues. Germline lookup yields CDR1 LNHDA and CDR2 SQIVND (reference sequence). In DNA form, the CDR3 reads TGTGCCAGTATGGTCGGGCAGGGGCAGGCAGATACGCAGTATTTT. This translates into CASMVGQGQADTQYF.

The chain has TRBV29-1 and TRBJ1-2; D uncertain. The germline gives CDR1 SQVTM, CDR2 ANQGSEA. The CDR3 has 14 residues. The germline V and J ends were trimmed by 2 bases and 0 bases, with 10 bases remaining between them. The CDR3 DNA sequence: TGCAGCGTTGAACATCCGAGCACTAACTATGGCTACACCTTC. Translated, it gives CSVEHPSTNYGYTF.

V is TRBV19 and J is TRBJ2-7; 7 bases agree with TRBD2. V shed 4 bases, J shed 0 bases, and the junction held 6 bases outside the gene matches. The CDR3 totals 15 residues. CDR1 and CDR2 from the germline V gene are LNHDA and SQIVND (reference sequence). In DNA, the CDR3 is TGTGCCAGTAGTACCGAACTAGCGTCCTCCTACGAGCAGTACTTC. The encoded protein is CASSTELASSYEQYF.

CDR3 residues: CASSVRRGQGKEQYF. As DNA, the CDR3 is TGTGCCAGCAGTGTAAGGCGGGGACAGGGTAAGGAGCAGTACTTC. The rearrangement uses TRBV6-1 and TRBJ2-7; TRBD1 matches at 9 bases. Germline V lookup: CDR1 MNHNS, CDR2 SASEGT. The CDR3 loop spans 15 amino acids. V was pared by 4 bases and J by 7 bases, with 11 bases of the junction left unmatched.

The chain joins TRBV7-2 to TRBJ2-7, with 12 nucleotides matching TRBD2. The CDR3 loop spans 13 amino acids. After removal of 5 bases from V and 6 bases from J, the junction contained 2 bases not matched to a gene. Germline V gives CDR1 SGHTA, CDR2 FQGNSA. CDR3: CASSVLAGGEQYF. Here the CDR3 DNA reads TGTGCCAGCAGCGTACTAGCGGGAGGCGAGCAGTACTTC.

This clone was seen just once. The CDR3 nucleotides are TGTGCCAGTAGTCCCGGGGACAGGGTGTCTAACGAGCAGTACTTC. Amino acid sequence: CASSPGDRVSNEQYF. This rearrangement joins TRBV19 to TRBJ2-7; 9 nucleotides match TRBD1. Germline CDR1 is LNHDA and CDR2 is SQIVND (reference sequence). The CDR3 extends over 15 amino acids. The junction had 10 bases not matched to a gene; V was cut back by 5 bases and J by 5 bases.

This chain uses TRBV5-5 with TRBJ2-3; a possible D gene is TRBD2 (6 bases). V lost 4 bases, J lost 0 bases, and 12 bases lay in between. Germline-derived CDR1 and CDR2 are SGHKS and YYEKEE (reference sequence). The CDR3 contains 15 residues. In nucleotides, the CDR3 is TGTGCCAGCAGCCACTGGAGGGCCAGCACAGATACGCAGTATTTT. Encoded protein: CASSHWRASTDTQYF.

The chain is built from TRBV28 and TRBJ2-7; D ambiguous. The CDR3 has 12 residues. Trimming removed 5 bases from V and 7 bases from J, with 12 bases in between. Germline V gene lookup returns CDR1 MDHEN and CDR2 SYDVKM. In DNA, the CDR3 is TGTGCCAGCAGTAACCTTTCCAGAGAGCAGTACTTC. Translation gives CASSNLSREQYF.

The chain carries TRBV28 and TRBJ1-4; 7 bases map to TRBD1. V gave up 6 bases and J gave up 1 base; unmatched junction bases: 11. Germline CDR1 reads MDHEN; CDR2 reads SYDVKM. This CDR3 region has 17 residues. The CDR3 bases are TGTGCCAGCAGGCCCCAGGGGGTTTTGGGAACTAATGAAAAACTGTTTTTT. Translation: CASRPQGVLGTNEKLFF.

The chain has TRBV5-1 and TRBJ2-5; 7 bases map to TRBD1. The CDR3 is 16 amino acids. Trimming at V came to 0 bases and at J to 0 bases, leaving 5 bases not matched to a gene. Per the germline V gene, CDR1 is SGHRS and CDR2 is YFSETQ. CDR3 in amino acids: CASSLAARGYQETQYF. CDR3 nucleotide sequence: TGCGCCAGCAGCTTGGCCGCCAGGGGGTACCAAGAGACCCAGTACTTC.

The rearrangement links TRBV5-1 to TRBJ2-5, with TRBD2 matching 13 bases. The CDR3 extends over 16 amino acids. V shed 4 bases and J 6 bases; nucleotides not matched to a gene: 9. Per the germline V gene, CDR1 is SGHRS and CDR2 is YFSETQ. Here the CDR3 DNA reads TGCGCCAGCAGCCGTGGACTAGCGGGAGATGTAAAGACCCAGTACTTC. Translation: CASSRGLAGDVKTQYF.

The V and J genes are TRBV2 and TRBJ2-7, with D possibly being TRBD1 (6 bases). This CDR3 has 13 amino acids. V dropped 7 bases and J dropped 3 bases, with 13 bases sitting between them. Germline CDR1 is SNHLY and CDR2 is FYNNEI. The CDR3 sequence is CASKRQDNYEQYF. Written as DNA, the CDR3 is TGTGCCAGCAAAAGACAGGACAACTACGAGCAGTACTTC.

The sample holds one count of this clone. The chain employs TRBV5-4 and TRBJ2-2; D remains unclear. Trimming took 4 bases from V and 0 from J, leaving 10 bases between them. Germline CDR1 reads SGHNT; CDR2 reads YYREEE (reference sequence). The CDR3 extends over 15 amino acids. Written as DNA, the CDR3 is TGTGCCAGCAGCCCCCAACGGGCGAACACCGGGGAGCTGTTTTTT. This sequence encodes CASSPQRANTGELFF.

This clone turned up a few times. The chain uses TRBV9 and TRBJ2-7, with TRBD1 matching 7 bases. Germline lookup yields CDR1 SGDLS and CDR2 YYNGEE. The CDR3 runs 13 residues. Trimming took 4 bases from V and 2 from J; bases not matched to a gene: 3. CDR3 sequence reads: CASSRGLTYEQYF. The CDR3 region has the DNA TGTGCCAGCAGCAGGGGGCTCACCTACGAGCAGTACTTC.